A single sample gave rise to the 32 T cell receptor beta chains below, sequenced in a study of blood T cell repertoires in COVID-19. Using immunoSEQ multiplex PCR, the repertoire was profiled, and TCRdb retains in-frame clones only, with some absent. The table lists about 110,000 clones, roughly 84% of them singletons, with less than 2.5% in the top ten. The sample taken for sequencing was peripheral blood. The receptors come from a human donor in a cohort sampled during active COVID-19.

The table lists this clone with a few counts. This chain uses TRBV4-1 with TRBJ2-1; 13 bases line up with TRBD2. The CDR3 is made up of 18 amino acids. CDR1 is MGHRA, CDR2 YSYEKL, per germline. Trimming cost V 1 base and J 5 bases; bases outside gene matches: 8. The DNA for the CDR3 is TGCGCCAGCAGCCAAGTTGACATGGGACTAGCGGGGAACAATGAGCAGTTCTTC. It codes for CASSQVDMGLAGNNEQFF.

This clone was observed a handful of times. The chain combines TRBV7-9 with TRBJ1-1, with D possibly being TRBD1 (5 bases). The CDR3 spans 12 residues. Germline CDR1 and CDR2: SEHNR and FQNEAQ (reference sequence). Between the trimmed V and J ends, which lost 5 bases and 8 bases, there was a span of 12 bases. Here the CDR3 reads CASSPPRTEAFF. For the CDR3, the DNA is TGTGCCAGCAGCCCGCCCCGGACAGAAGCTTTCTTT.

The chain couples TRBV5-6 to TRBJ2-1, with D unclear. Trimming cost V 0 bases and J 3 bases, with 7 bases left between them. Germline CDR1 and CDR2: SGHDT and YYEEEE. The CDR3 has 14 residues. The CDR3 nucleotides are TGTGCCAGCAGCTTGGGCGGTAGCTACAATGAGCAGTTCTTC. It translates to CASSLGGSYNEQFF.

The V and J genes are TRBV7-9 and TRBJ1-2, with 9 bases lining up with TRBD1. The J segment lost 8 bases and the V segment lost 3 bases, leaving 7 bases of the junction unmatched. Per germline, CDR1 SEHNR and CDR2 FQNEAQ (reference sequence). CDR3 length: 14 residues. CDR3 residues: CASSFGQGLGGYTF. Here the CDR3 DNA reads TGTGCCAGCAGCTTCGGACAGGGGCTAGGGGGCTACACCTTC.

The chain combines TRBV30 with TRBJ2-3, with a weak D call TRBD1 (5 bases). The germline V and J ends were trimmed by 2 bases and 4 bases, with 10 bases remaining between them. The CDR3 runs to 13 residues. Germline V gene sequence: CDR1 GTSNPN, CDR2 SVGIG (reference sequence). CDR3 sequence (DNA): TGTGCCTGGAGTCAGGGATTCGCAGATACGCAGTATTTT. Its translation is CAWSQGFADTQYF.

The V gene is TRBV24-1, the J gene TRBJ2-1, with 12 bases matching TRBD2. The CDR3 extends over 18 amino acids. V was clipped by 4 bases and J by 4 bases; unmatched bases: 10. Per germline, CDR1 KGHDR and CDR2 SFDVKD. The CDR3 DNA reads as TGTGCCACCAGTGACAAGACGCTAGCGGGGGGGCCTTACAATGAGCAGTTCTTC. Protein: CATSDKTLAGGPYNEQFF.

V is TRBV27 and J is TRBJ2-1, with D perhaps matching TRBD1 (5 bases). CDR1 and CDR2 from the germline V gene are MNHEY and SMNVEV (reference sequence). The CDR3 has 12 residues. Trimming pared 7 bases from V and 2 bases from J, leaving 6 bases between. This CDR3 is CASKGTYNEQFF. DNA for the CDR3: TGTGCCAGCAAGGGGACCTACAATGAGCAGTTCTTC.

V gene TRBV28 combines with J gene TRBJ2-6; D ambiguous. V lost 4 bases, J lost 2 bases, and 9 bases lay in between. Germline lookup yields CDR1 MDHEN and CDR2 SYDVKM. This CDR3 has 15 amino acids. DNA for the CDR3: TGTGCCAGCAGTTCCCGACGGGCTGGGGCCAACGTCCTGACTTTC. Residues: CASSSRRAGANVLTF.

The chain couples TRBV9 to TRBJ2-7; D unclear. Germline CDR1 is SGDLS and CDR2 is YYNGEE. The CDR3 is made up of 16 amino acids. Between the trimmed V and J ends, which lost 0 bases and 0 bases, there was a span of 13 bases. The CDR3 protein is CASSVGSAFSSYEQYF. In DNA form, the CDR3 reads TGTGCCAGCAGCGTAGGCTCAGCGTTCAGCTCCTACGAGCAGTACTTC.

The chain employs TRBV7-2 and TRBJ2-3, with TRBD1 as a possible D gene (5 bases). Looked up from germline, CDR1 is SGHTA and CDR2 is FQGNSA. The germline V and J ends were trimmed by 3 bases and 7 bases, with 8 bases remaining between them. The CDR3 spans 12 residues. CDR3 protein: CASSFDRHTQYF. CDR3 bases: TGTGCCAGCAGCTTCGACAGACATACGCAGTATTTT.

The genes are TRBV9 and TRBJ1-4, with 9 bases aligning to TRBD1. This CDR3 comprises 15 residues. Germline values: CDR1 SGDLS, CDR2 YYNGEE. J lost 8 bases, V lost 3 bases, and 8 bases had no gene match. The CDR3 coding sequence is TGTGCCAGCAGCGAAACCGGGACAGGGATCGAAAAACTGTTTTTT. Translated: CASSETGTGIEKLFF.

This chain connects TRBV6-1 to TRBJ1-1, with D perhaps matching TRBD1 (5 bases). V gave up 3 bases and J gave up 5 bases, with 7 bases separating them. This CDR3 is built from 12 residues. Germline loops: CDR1 MNHNS, CDR2 SASEGT. CDR3 region: CASSDRVTEAFF. The CDR3, as DNA: TGTGCCAGCAGTGACAGGGTTACTGAAGCTTTCTTT.

The chain combines TRBV28 with TRBJ2-5, with TRBD2 as a possible D gene (6 bases). Trimming cost V 6 bases and J 4 bases, with 18 bases left between them. Germline loops: CDR1 MDHEN, CDR2 SYDVKM. The CDR3 has 15 amino acids. The CDR3 region has the DNA TGTGCCAGCAGGCCTACTATGCTGGGGGGAGAGACCCAGTACTTC. Its translation is CASRPTMLGGETQYF.

This chain links TRBV7-3 with TRBJ2-5, with a tentative D call TRBD2 (6 bases). The CDR3 runs to 13 residues. The V end lost 4 bases, the J end lost 5 bases, and 11 bases lay between the germline ends. CDR1 SGHTA and CDR2 FQGTGA come from the germline V gene. The chain's CDR3 is CASSSVSGETQYF. CDR3 nucleotide sequence: TGTGCCAGCAGCTCCGTTAGCGGCGAGACCCAGTACTTC.

This chain uses TRBV30 with TRBJ2-1, with unresolved D. The CDR3 loop spans 14 amino acids. Between the trimmed V and J ends, which lost 0 bases and 4 bases, there was a span of 10 bases. CDR1 GTSNPN and CDR2 SVGIG come from the germline V gene (reference sequence). In nucleotides, the CDR3 is TGTGCCTGGAGTGTACTAAAAGGTTACAATGAGCAGTTCTTC. Protein: CAWSVLKGYNEQFF.

This chain uses TRBV9 with TRBJ2-2; TRBD1 aligns across 7 bases. This CDR3 spans 15 amino acids. In germline, CDR1 is SGDLS, CDR2 YYNGEE. Trimming at V came to 4 bases and at J to 2 bases, leaving 5 bases not matched to a gene. CDR3 DNA sequence: TGTGCCAGCAGCTCTCGACAGGGTAACACCGGGGAGCTGTTTTTT. Protein product: CASSSRQGNTGELFF.

V usage is TRBV4-2 and J usage is TRBJ1-1; D might be TRBD1 (5 bases). The germline gives CDR1 LGHNA, CDR2 YNFKEQ. The CDR3 is made up of 16 amino acids. Trimming cost V 0 bases and J 5 bases, with 16 bases left between them. The CDR3 sequence: CASSQDLGGDRTEAFF. In nucleotides, the CDR3 is TGTGCCAGCAGCCAAGATTTGGGGGGGGATAGGACTGAAGCTTTCTTT.

The chain combines TRBV2 with TRBJ1-4; no reliable D call. From germline, CDR1 is SNHLY and CDR2 FYNNEI. V gave up 2 bases and J gave up 4 bases, with 8 bases separating them. This CDR3 is built from 14 residues. CDR3: CASSEWARNEKLFF. The CDR3 DNA sequence: TGTGCCAGCAGTGAATGGGCCCGTAATGAAAAACTGTTTTTT.

The V and J genes are TRBV15 and TRBJ2-5, with 14 bases that match TRBD2. This CDR3 is 19 amino acids long. CDR1 and CDR2 (germline): LNHNV, YYDKDF (reference sequence). Trimming at V came to 0 bases and at J to 5 bases, leaving 11 bases not matched to a gene. The CDR3: CATSRDMTSGGALMETQYF. The CDR3 DNA is TGTGCCACCAGCAGAGATATGACTAGCGGGGGGGCCCTGATGGAGACCCAGTACTTC.

This rearrangement joins TRBV19 to TRBJ2-3; 11 nucleotides agree with TRBD2. CDR3 length: 15 amino acids. The V and J ends lost 6 bases and 0 bases, in that order; junction bases with no gene match: 2. CDR1 is LNHDA, CDR2 SQIVND, per germline (reference sequence). CDR3 DNA: TGTGCCAGTAGCGGGACTAGCGGAAGCACAGATACGCAGTATTTT. It specifies CASSGTSGSTDTQYF.

The chain joins TRBV4-3 to TRBJ2-7, with a weak D call TRBD1 (6 bases). Trimming stripped 0 bases from V and 3 bases from J, with 12 bases between. The CDR3 contains 15 residues. Germline V gene data show CDR1 as LGHNA and CDR2 as YSLEER. CDR3 sequence: CASSQDEGDGYEQYF. The CDR3 region has the DNA TGCGCCAGCAGCCAAGATGAGGGGGACGGCTACGAGCAGTACTTC.

The chain recombines TRBV9 with TRBJ2-5, with D possibly being TRBD2 (5 bases). Germline assignment: CDR1 SGDLS and CDR2 YYNGEE. This CDR3 is built from 16 residues. V was cut by 4 bases and J by 2 bases, with 18 bases left in between. The CDR3 reads CASSPTPTAEQETQYF. CDR3 DNA: TGTGCCAGCAGCCCCACCCCTACAGCGGAACAAGAGACCCAGTACTTC.

V gene TRBV14 combines with J gene TRBJ2-3; D is ambiguous. The V end lost 3 bases, the J end lost 4 bases, and 11 bases lay between the germline ends. Per the germline V gene, CDR1 is SGHDN and CDR2 is FVKESK. This CDR3 comprises 14 residues. The DNA of the CDR3 is TGTGCCAGCAGCCACGCAGGAACCGCAGATACGCAGTATTTT. Its translation: CASSHAGTADTQYF.

The V gene is TRBV5-1, the J gene TRBJ2-3; D unresolved. CDR3 size: 14 residues. V lost 0 bases and J lost 2, with 7 bases in between. CDR1 and CDR2 from the germline V gene are SGHRS and YFSETQ. The CDR3 region has the DNA TGCGCCAGCAGCTTGGTTCTACTCACAGATACGCAGTATTTT. This encodes CASSLVLLTDTQYF.

The V and J genes are TRBV6-2 or TRBV6-3 and TRBJ2-1; tentatively, D is TRBD1 (5 bases). Germline-derived CDR1 and CDR2 are MNHEY and SVGEGT. Trimming stripped 2 bases from V and 2 bases from J, with 10 bases between. The CDR3 has 15 amino acids. The CDR3 DNA reads TGTGCCAGCAGTTACGGGGCCACGGCCTACAATGAGCAGTTCTTC. Translating gives CASSYGATAYNEQFF.

V and J are TRBV19 and TRBJ2-5, with D perhaps matching TRBD1 (5 bases). Trimming left V 4 bases short and J 1 base short, with 13 bases between. The CDR3 runs to 15 residues. Germline V lookup: CDR1 LNHDA, CDR2 SQIVND (reference sequence). DNA of the CDR3: TGTGCCAGTAGTAAGGCCACAGGCGTCCAAGAGACCCAGTACTTC. Protein sequence: CASSKATGVQETQYF.

The genes are TRBV10-3 and TRBJ2-1; TRBD2 agrees at 10 bases. CDR1 is ENHRY and CDR2 is SYGVKD in the germline V gene. The CDR3 is 16 amino acids. The V and J ends lost 4 bases and 2 bases, in that order; junction bases with no gene match: 5. The CDR3 is CAISGGLAGAYNEQFF. CDR3 DNA: TGTGCCATCAGTGGTGGGCTAGCGGGGGCCTACAATGAGCAGTTCTTC.

The chain carries TRBV11-2 and TRBJ1-2, with D hard to call. The CDR3 has 15 residues. The germline gives CDR1 SGHAT, CDR2 FQNNGV. V dropped 0 bases and J dropped 4 bases, with 12 bases sitting between them. CDR3 protein: CASSLDSLYRYGYTF. Written as DNA, the CDR3 is TGTGCCAGCAGCTTAGACTCACTCTATCGCTATGGCTACACCTTC.

The chain carries TRBV6-2 or TRBV6-3 and TRBJ2-5; 7 bases are shared with TRBD2. Germline CDR1 is MNHEY and CDR2 is SVGEGT. Unmatched junction bases numbered 5, after V lost 6 bases and J lost 1 base. The CDR3 length is 14 residues. This chain's CDR3 is CASSSRGSQETQYF. CDR3 bases: TGTGCCAGCAGCTCGCGGGGGAGCCAAGAGACCCAGTACTTC.

The rearrangement uses TRBV3-1 (or the pseudogene TRBV3-2) and TRBJ2-1, with 7 bases aligning to TRBD2. This CDR3 has 15 amino acids. V gave up 1 base and J gave up 0 bases; unmatched junction bases: 0. CDR1 and CDR2 from the germline V gene are LGHDT and YNNKEL (reference sequence). The CDR3 here is CASSQGTSSYNEQFF. For the CDR3, the DNA is TGTGCCAGCAGCCAAGGGACTAGCTCCTACAATGAGCAGTTCTTC.

CDR3 in amino acids: CASSHGGENTEAFF. CDR3 sequence (DNA): TGTGCCAGCAGCCATGGGGGGGAGAACACTGAAGCTTTCTTT. The chain combines TRBV7-2 with TRBJ1-1, with a possible D match to TRBD1 (5 bases). Germline V lookup: CDR1 SGHTA, CDR2 FQGNSA. The CDR3 has 14 amino acids. Trimming took off 5 bases at V and 1 base at J, with 11 bases between the two ends.

V is TRBV6-4 and J is TRBJ1-1; no clear D gene. CDR3 length equals 14 residues. V lost 4 bases to trimming and J lost 7 bases, with 16 bases between them. Looked up from germline, CDR1 is MRHNA and CDR2 is SNTAGT. The DNA of the CDR3 is TGTGCCAGCAGTGCATCACACGGGGTAGGTGAAGCTTTCTTT. Translated: CASSASHGVGEAFF.